These T cell receptor beta chains were read from a single sample in a study of neurological immune-mediated disorders. TCRdb reprocessed the 5' RACE reads with MiXCR, giving one entry per CDR3 protein. The sample holds 25,000 or so distinct CDR3 sequences; 9% to 15% are singletons and the top ten take almost 8%. The sample consisted of PBMCs. The receptors shown here come from a man aged 55 to 69 in good health. The CDR3 runs from the conserved cysteine through the conserved F or W. A D gene is named only where the DNA matches it firmly. Clone sizes are given selectively: once, few, many, or a class where the clone is expanded.

TRBJ2-7 TRBD1 many TRBV7-2 CASSPRRPGGDEQYF TGTGCCAGCAGCCCGAGGCGCCCAGGGGGTGACGAGCAGTACTTC
TRBJ2-2 . many TRBV4-2 CASSQDLRLPPGELFF TGTGCCAGCAGCCAAGATCTGAGGCTCCCGCCCGGGGAGCTGTTTTTT
TRBJ2-7 . . TRBV20-1 CSAKPGHYEQYF TGCAGTGCTAAGCCGGGGCACTACGAGCAGTACTTC
TRBJ2-5 . many TRBV6-6 CASSYGAVQETQYF TGTGCCAGCAGTTACGGAGCGGTCCAAGAGACCCAGTACTTC
TRBJ2-7 . . TRBV20-1 CSAPGTGYEQYF TGCAGTGCCCCCGGGACTGGCTACGAGCAGTACTTC
TRBJ1-4 . many TRBV5-1 CAGSFGTVGEKLFF TGCGCCGGCAGCTTCGGGACGGTCGGTGAAAAACTGTTTTTT
TRBJ1-2 . many TRBV5-1 CASSFGTYGYTF TGCGCCAGCAGCTTTGGCACCTATGGCTACACCTTC
TRBJ2-1 . many TRBV5-6 CASSSSSYNEQFF TGTGCCAGCAGCTCATCCTCTTACAATGAGCAGTTCTTC
TRBJ1-6 . many TRBV3-1 CATALGGSNSPLHF TGTGCCACCGCCTTAGGGGGAAGCAATTCACCCCTCCACTTT
TRBJ2-7 TRBD1 many TRBV7-6 CASSSSGTGDNEQYF TGTGCCAGCAGCTCATCCGGGACAGGTGACAACGAGCAGTACTTC
TRBJ2-1 . many TRBV7-9 CASSFGLEFNEQFF TGTGCCAGCAGCTTTGGGCTAGAATTCAATGAGCAGTTCTTC
TRBJ1-2 . medium-sized TRBV25-1 CASSENVGIYGYTF TGTGCCAGCAGTGAAAATGTAGGAATCTATGGCTACACCTTC
TRBJ2-3 . many TRBV6-2/TRBV6-3 CASLLDLTDTQYF TGTGCCAGTCTACTAGACCTCACAGATACGCAGTATTTT
TRBJ1-2 . . TRBV4-3 CASSQDIISSYGYTF TGCGCCAGCAGCCAAGATATTATCTCCAGCTATGGCTACACCTTC
TRBJ2-1 . many TRBV29-1 CSVGKGSYNEQFF TGCAGCGTTGGAAAGGGCTCCTACAATGAGCAGTTCTTC
TRBJ1-1 . . TRBV5-1 CASSDSHLAFF TGCGCCAGCAGCGACTCCCATCTAGCTTTCTTT